This T cell receptor (beta chain) comes out of a study of shared T cell receptors in the human thymus (dated by TCRdb to the early 2020s). Broadly, across the study: The study investigated the way shared, self-reactive T-cell receptor alpha chains are produced in the human thymus.

On this clone: The antigen it recognizes is unknown. Per-base qualities were not stored, and no clone one base away is much larger.

Library prep was done by the immunoSEQ multiplex PCR assay. TCRdb took this table from immuneACCESS and kept in-frame rearrangements with V and J called. Such tables lack part of the clones; where checked against another copy, unresolved V genes explain under half of the gap, and the rest is unexplained. The sample contains roughly 710,000 clones, 80% to 90% of them found a single time. The ten largest clones capture 0.008% to 0.011% of the sample. The CDR3 runs 18 amino acids, cysteine and phenylalanine included. Only CDR3 DNA is held: 54 bases, read in frame from base 1. At the junction V is shortened by 1 base and J by 4 bases, with 17 bases in between. The germline V gene provides CDR1 LGHNA and CDR2 YNFKEQ. This same sample was also part of a study on human thymus T cells. As noted in the second study: Donors were immunologically healthy infants undergoing open corrective cardiac surgery for congenital heart defects in Finland. Thymus tissue was obtained as surgical resects removed during corrective cardiac surgery. Both the thymic and the peripheral blood repertoires appeared to show biased V and J gene segment usage. The related research reported highly overlapping thymic TCR repertoires among unrelated individuals. The study used seven to nine infant thymus samples plus four related peripheral blood samples to characterize TCR alpha and beta repertoires. The cohort included six male and two female infants, with donor ages spanning 7 to 244 days. Thymocytes were released mechanically from tissue and stored at -70 °C as pellets of about 9-32 million cells. A QIAsymphony instrument was used to extract genomic DNA from frozen cell pellets. The immunoSEQ multiplex PCR assay was used to amplify the TCRB and TCRAD loci from a standardized quantity of quality-controlled genomic DNA. The V(D)J region was spanned by amplicons of a length sufficient to cover the CDR3 and to identify V and J genes. Amplicon sequencing was performed on an Illumina platform through the commercial immunoSEQ service. Corrections for primer bias and sequencing errors followed previously described methods, while TCRAD and TCRB definitions were based on the IMGT database. Analysis of the repertoires was done with immunoSEQ Analyzer 3.0 and VDJTools and included basic statistics, V/J segment usage, diversity estimates, rarefaction and pairwise overlap. Diversity was estimated with Chao1, ChaoE, Efron-Thisted, Shannon and inverse Simpson indices, and also on datasets down-sampled to the smallest sample. Repertoire overlap was assessed by strict matching of CDR3 nucleotide sequence, V gene and J gene, and clustering was done by Jaccard-based multidimensional scaling. On average, thymus samples yielded some 810,000 unique TCRB clonotypes, whereas blood samples yielded approximately 90,000.

This chain joins TRBV4-2 to TRBJ1-6; a tentative D call is TRBD1 (6 bases match). Input material: thymocytes. This sequence was found in a girl under three years old with a congenital heart defect. Donor details come from another sample of the same person, matched by shared clones. The DNA reads TGTGCCAGCAGCCAAGGACAGGAGTTTAAACCATATAATTCACCCCTCCACTTT. It encodes CASSQGQEFKPYNSPLHF.